This T cell receptor beta chain was sequenced in a study of blood T cells in healthy people across ages. General observations from the study: Greater diversity and more naive CD4+ cells were seen in long-lived donors than in aged donors. TCR beta diversity, measured per million T cells, fell in a roughly linear way with age.

Germline trimming cut 5 bases from V and 5 bases from J; bases unmatched to any gene: 9. The V gene's germline CDR1 is SGHVS and CDR2 FQNEAQ. The CDR3 totals 16 residues. The authors ran a second PCR of 7 to 11 cycles using a sample-barcoded 5' primer and a J-beta primer mix. MiXCR, applied by TCRdb to the 5' RACE reads, yields one record per CDR3 protein. The sample has roughly 1,000,000 distinct CDR3 sequences, roughly a quarter seen once. About this clonotype itself: Its target is not known.

A further study also used this sample, focusing on T cells of mothers and their children.

The sequenced material came from blood. The rearrangement joins TRBV7-8 to TRBJ2-3, with TRBD2 matching 11 bases. This receptor was identified in a girl aged 2-10 years in good health. The CDR3 reads CASSPQLAGVRDTQYF. As DNA, the CDR3 is TGTGCCAGCAGCCCTCAACTAGCGGGAGTACGAGATACGCAGTATTTT.